The table lists the clone carrying this T cell receptor (beta chain) with a few counts. Its antigen remains unidentified. The sample carries other DNA sequences with the same CDR3. These data are taken from a study of cytomegalovirus exposure and HLA in healthy donors. TCRdb keeps only in-frame clones here, not all; method: immunoSEQ multiplex PCR. The sample consists of 150,000 to 200,000 clones, roughly nine tenths of them appearing once. Study conclusions and caveats: Subsequent analysis of the roughly 120 validation repertoires found a tendency for first-cohort TCR clusters to co-occur. TCR sequences were mostly rare, though some public TCRs occurred in many donors.

CDR1 MDHEN and CDR2 SYDVKM come from the germline V gene. There are 15 residues in the CDR3. The ends lost 6 bases at V and 0 bases at J; junction bases unmatched: 5. The TCR sequence derives from a woman between 18 and 30 years old in good health and CMV-seropositive. Source material: PBMCs. This chain joins TRBV28 and TRBJ2-7; 10 nucleotides agree with TRBD2. The CDR3 loop is CASSPGTSVSYEQYF. The CDR3 DNA is TGTGCCAGCAGCCCAGGGACTAGCGTCTCCTACGAGCAGTACTTC.